The 27 T cell receptor beta chains below come from one sample, sequenced in a study of blood T cell repertoires in COVID-19. Profiling relied on immunoSEQ multiplex PCR, and the TCRdb table lists in-frame clones only, not all of them. The sample shows roughly 140,000 clones, around 81% of them seen only once. The specimen sequenced was peripheral blood. These receptors were collected from a woman in her forties or fifties with acute or convalescent COVID-19.

The gene calls are TRBV7-2 and TRBJ1-2; TRBD1 is a possible D gene (6 bases). With 6 bases removed from V and 8 bases from J, the gap between germline ends came to 19 bases. The CDR3 is made up of 14 amino acids. Per germline, CDR1 SGHTA and CDR2 FQGNSA. The CDR3 sequence is CASSLDSLGVGYTF. CDR3 DNA sequence: TGTGCCAGCAGTTTGGACAGCCTTGGAGTGGGCTACACCTTC. Supplemented by reference TRBV7-2 and TRBJ1-2, the full variable domain reads GAGVSQSPSNKVTEKGKDVELRCDPISGHTALYWYRQSLGQGLEFLIYFQGNSAPDKSGLPSDRFSAERTGGSVSTLTIQRTQQEDSAVYLCASSLDSLGVGYTFGSGTRLTVV.

The CDR3 DNA reads TGCAGCGGCGAAACCACAGCCACTCCTGAAGCTTTCTTT. This codes for CSGETTATPEAFF. V usage is TRBV29-1 and J usage is TRBJ1-1, with no clear D. Germline CDR1 SQVTM, CDR2 ANQGSEA. The CDR3 totals 13 residues. V was clipped by 7 bases and J by 6 bases, with 18 bases between them.

This chain links TRBV24-1 with TRBJ2-7; TRBD2 might be the D (6 bases). Germline CDR1 and CDR2: KGHDR and SFDVKD. The ends were cut back, 8 bases at V and 4 bases at J, with 14 bases in the middle. The CDR3 contains 13 residues. CDR3 in amino acids: CATMSTAGYEQYF. The DNA of the CDR3 is TGTGCCACCATGTCGACAGCGGGTTACGAGCAGTACTTC.

For this clone: Relative to the germline gene, one junction end is altered; a read error may explain this. The J gene is TRBJ2-1, the V gene TRBV7-2; D gene ambiguous. The length of the CDR3 is 14 residues. Germline CDR1 SGHTA, CDR2 FQGNSA. The CDR3 DNA reads TGTGCCAGCAACTTAAGGATAAGTGGAGATGAGCAGTTCTTC. It yields the protein CASNLRISGDEQFF.

The J gene is TRBJ2-1, the V gene TRBV18; D not resolved. The CDR3 totals 16 residues. Germline CDR1 and CDR2: KGHSH and LQKENI. Trimming took 4 bases from V and 7 from J, leaving 20 bases between them. The CDR3 region is CASSLSPPDPSNEQFF. CDR3 nucleotides: TGTGCCAGCTCACTGAGTCCACCCGACCCTAGTAATGAGCAGTTCTTC. Full variable domain (remainder filled in from reference TRBV18 and TRBJ2-1): NAGVMQNPRHLVRRRGQEARLRCSPMKGHSHVYWYRQLPEEGLKFMVYLQKENIIDESGMPKERFSAEFPKEGPSILRIQQVVRGDSAAYFCASSLSPPDPSNEQFFGPGTRLTVL.

This rearrangement joins TRBV12-3 or TRBV12-4 to TRBJ1-5; D is possibly TRBD1 (5 bases). V was clipped by 5 bases and J by 7 bases, with 12 bases between them. The CDR3 sequence is 13 residues long. DNA of the CDR3: TGTGCCAGCAGTGCTCAGGGAAACCAGCCCCAGCATTTT. Its protein is CASSAQGNQPQHF.

This clone has a count of ten or more. J is TRBJ2-1 and V is TRBV28; 8 nucleotides line up with TRBD2. V gave up 3 bases and J gave up 1 base; unmatched junction bases: 2. The germline CDR1 and CDR2 sequences are MDHEN and SYDVKM. The CDR3 is 15 residues long. CDR3 bases: TGTGCCAGCAGTTTTAGCGGGGTGTCCTACAATGAGCAGTTCTTC. It specifies CASSFSGVSYNEQFF.

The chain has TRBV28 and TRBJ1-2; 10 bases are a match to TRBD1. Trimming took 3 bases from V and 7 from J; bases not matched to a gene: 14. The CDR3 runs to 17 residues. Per germline, CDR1 MDHEN and CDR2 SYDVKM. CDR3 DNA: TGTGCCAGCAGTTTCTGGAGGACAGGGGGAGTAGGGGGTGGCTACACCTTC. Translating gives CASSFWRTGGVGGGYTF.

This chain connects TRBV5-1 to TRBJ1-2; maybe TRBD1 (6 bases). Germline CDR1 SGHRS, CDR2 YFSETQ. The V gene lost 0 bases and the J gene lost 4 bases, with 16 bases spanning the gap. The CDR3 totals 16 residues. In nucleotides, the CDR3 is TGCGCCAGCAGCTTGGACCCCAACAGGGAAGGCTATGGCTACACCTTC. It is translated as CASSLDPNREGYGYTF.

This clone was seen a handful of times. V is TRBV2 and J is TRBJ1-1, with a possible D match to TRBD1 (5 bases). The V end lost 7 bases, the J end lost 0 bases, and 12 bases lay between the germline ends. The CDR3 has 14 residues. The germline V gene encodes CDR1 SNHLY and CDR2 FYNNEI. The CDR3 loop is CASTTRQLNTEAFF. The CDR3 DNA is TGTGCCAGCACGACCAGACAGTTGAACACTGAAGCTTTCTTT.

CDR3 protein: CASSQDYRGSGNTIYF. DNA for the CDR3: TGTGCCAGCAGCCAAGATTATAGGGGCTCTGGAAACACCATATATTTT. This chain joins TRBV14 and TRBJ1-3, with D possibly TRBD1 on 5 matching bases. The CDR3 consists of 16 residues. V shed 0 bases and J shed 0 bases, with 9 bases lying between them. Germline CDR1 is SGHDN and CDR2 is FVKESK.

Comment on this clone: A read error may account for a junction end that differs from germline. CDR3 sequence reads: CASNGIGVGSPETFF. For the CDR3, the DNA is TGTGCCAGCAATGGGATCGGGGTGGGATCGCCTGAAACTTTCTTT. The rearrangement links TRBV6-5 to TRBJ1-1, with D unclear. Germline loops: CDR1 MNHEY, CDR2 SVGAGI. This CDR3 region has 15 residues.

V gene TRBV19 combines with J gene TRBJ1-4; possibly TRBD1 for D (6 bases). The CDR3 loop spans 15 amino acids. V lost 8 bases and J lost 2, with 15 bases in between. From germline, CDR1 is LNHDA and CDR2 SQIVND (reference sequence). CDR3 loop: CASCNQGGTNEKLFF. DNA for the CDR3: TGTGCCAGTTGCAACCAAGGGGGTACTAATGAAAAACTGTTTTTT.

This clone was seen a handful of times. V gene TRBV23-1 combines with J gene TRBJ2-7, with 7 bases identical to TRBD1. TRBV23-1 has ORF status, its function being uncertain. The CDR3 totals 14 residues. Trimming took 7 bases from V and 3 from J; bases not matched to a gene: 9. The CDR3 loop is CASTRNRGFYEQYF. CDR3 DNA sequence: TGCGCCAGCACGAGAAACAGGGGATTCTACGAGCAGTACTTC.

The rearrangement links TRBV19 to TRBJ2-1; D is possibly TRBD2 (7 bases). Looked up from germline, CDR1 is LNHDA and CDR2 is SQIVND (reference sequence). The CDR3 spans 16 residues. V gave up 2 bases and J gave up 3 bases, with 14 bases separating them. For the CDR3, the DNA is TGTGCCAGTAGTATATCTGGCGGGGGCCACTACAATGAGCAGTTCTTC. Translated, it gives CASSISGGGHYNEQFF. The full variable domain, completed using reference TRBV19 and TRBJ2-1, is DGGITQSPKYLFRKEGQNVTLSCEQNLNHDAMYWYRQDPGQGLRLIYYSQIVNDFQKGDIAEGYSVSREKKESFPLTVTSAQKNPTAFYLCASSISGGGHYNEQFFGPGTRLTVL.

The J gene is TRBJ1-5, the V gene TRBV19; perhaps TRBD1 as D (5 bases). Trimming took off 5 bases at V and 7 bases at J, with 12 bases between the two ends. The V gene's germline CDR1 is LNHDA and CDR2 SQIVND (reference sequence). The CDR3 totals 13 residues. The CDR3 DNA follows: TGTGCCAGTAGTGGGGGGTTCCGGCAGCCCCAGCATTTT. Its protein is CASSGGFRQPQHF. The full variable domain, with the rest looked up from reference TRBV19 and TRBJ1-5, is DGGITQSPKYLFRKEGQNVTLSCEQNLNHDAMYWYRQDPGQGLRLIYYSQIVNDFQKGDIAEGYSVSREKKESFPLTVTSAQKNPTAFYLCASSGGFRQPQHFGDGTRLSIL.

The chain recombines TRBV7-2 with TRBJ1-5; D uncertain. Trimming shortened V by 1 base and J by 0 bases, and 10 bases separated the two germline ends. Germline V gives CDR1 SGHTA, CDR2 FQGNSA. The CDR3 runs 16 residues. The CDR3 loop is CASSLEYGDSNQPQHF. The CDR3, as DNA: TGTGCCAGCAGCTTAGAGTACGGGGATAGCAATCAGCCCCAGCATTTT.

Note on this clone: Within the sample, other DNA sequences also encode this same CDR3. The chain combines TRBV3-1 (or the pseudogene TRBV3-2) with TRBJ2-3; TRBD2 matches 10 bases. V lost 3 bases, J lost 1 base, and 1 base stayed unmatched. The CDR3 contains 15 residues. Germline V lookup: CDR1 LGHDT, CDR2 YNNKEL (reference sequence). DNA for the CDR3: TGTGCCAGCAGCCAGCTAGCGGGGGGCACAGATACGCAGTATTTT. It encodes CASSQLAGGTDTQYF.

This sequence joins TRBV27 and TRBJ2-7; 7 positions agree with TRBD2. Germline V CDR1 and CDR2: MNHEY, SMNVEV (reference sequence). V dropped 3 bases and J dropped 4; count of bases not matched to a gene: 6. The CDR3 has 14 amino acids. CDR3 in amino acids: CASSLVSGGYEQYF. As DNA, the CDR3 is TGTGCCAGCAGTTTGGTTTCCGGGGGGTACGAGCAGTACTTC.

The gene calls are TRBV6-5 and TRBJ1-3; D ambiguous. There are 13 residues in the CDR3. V lost 8 bases and J lost 1, with 9 bases in between. Germline assignment: CDR1 MNHEY and CDR2 SVGAGI. CDR3 DNA: TGTGCCAGCCGGGGTATTTCTGGAAACACCATATATTTT. This gives the protein CASRGISGNTIYF.

There are a few counts of this clone. In DNA form, the CDR3 reads TGTGCCAGCAGCGCGGGGGTCGCCAAAAACATTCAGTACTTC. Amino acids: CASSAGVAKNIQYF. The rearrangement uses TRBV9 and TRBJ2-4; D is perhaps TRBD2 (6 bases). Trimming left V 3 bases short and J 1 base short, with 8 bases between. Germline V gene lookup returns CDR1 SGDLS and CDR2 YYNGEE. The CDR3 runs to 14 residues.

The chain links TRBV28 to TRBJ2-7, with D perhaps matching TRBD2 (5 bases). Germline lookup yields CDR1 MDHEN and CDR2 SYDVKM. The CDR3 extends over 16 amino acids. V was cut by 2 bases and J by 2 bases, with 16 bases left in between. DNA for the CDR3: TGTGCCAGCAGTTTAAGACTGGTGGACGGGACCTACGAGCAGTACTTC. Its protein product is CASSLRLVDGTYEQYF.

This clone was recorded many times. The chain has TRBV15 and TRBJ1-6, with 7 bases matching TRBD1. CDR1 and CDR2 (germline): LNHNV, YYDKDF (reference sequence). The CDR3 length is 14 residues. V dropped 5 bases and J dropped 8; count of bases not matched to a gene: 6. CDR3 region: CATSLRDSDSPLHF. In DNA form, the CDR3 reads TGTGCCACCAGCTTAAGGGACAGTGATTCACCCCTCCACTTT.

The gene calls are TRBV27 and TRBJ2-7, with a possible D match to TRBD1 (5 bases). Trimming pared 3 bases from V and 4 bases from J, leaving 13 bases between. Looked up from germline, CDR1 is MNHEY and CDR2 is SMNVEV (reference sequence). This CDR3 is built from 14 residues. Written as DNA, the CDR3 is TGTGCCAGCAGTTTGTCAGGGTTTAGATACGAGCAGTACTTC. It encodes CASSLSGFRYEQYF.

This clone was counted between two and nine times. The chain employs TRBV28 and TRBJ1-5; D is unclear. The V end lost 7 bases, the J end lost 2 bases, and 18 bases lay between the germline ends. The V gene's germline CDR1 is MDHEN and CDR2 SYDVKM. The CDR3 extends over 16 amino acids. This CDR3 reads CASTRRREGRNQPQHF. CDR3 nucleotides: TGTGCCAGCACACGTAGGAGGGAAGGACGCAATCAGCCCCAGCATTTT.

The rearrangement joins TRBV4-3 to TRBJ2-2; D possibly corresponds to TRBD2 (5 bases). Germline V gives CDR1 LGHNA, CDR2 YSLEER. The V end was cut by 5 bases, the J end by 9 bases, with 19 bases between. The CDR3 is made up of 15 amino acids. Here the CDR3 reads CASSELGLRSRELFF. The CDR3, as DNA: TGCGCCAGCAGCGAACTAGGTCTGCGATCCCGGGAGCTGTTTTTT.

CDR3 region: CASSLDYFPTYEQYF. Here the CDR3 DNA reads TGTGCCAGCAGCTTGGATTACTTTCCGACCTACGAGCAGTACTTC. The chain joins TRBV5-4 to TRBJ2-7; D remains ambiguous. V dropped 0 bases and J dropped 2 bases, with 12 bases sitting between them. CDR1 and CDR2 (germline): SGHNT, YYREEE (reference sequence). The CDR3 is made up of 15 amino acids.